A single T cell receptor (beta chain) is shown here with its context. Being one base from a much bigger clone, this may be a read error. The data originate from a study of tumor-infiltrating lymphocytes in primary liver carcinoma. Study-wide context: The study obtained roughly 3.5 to 7.13 million productive TCRbeta reads per sample, similar across tissue types.

CDR3 length: 14 amino acids. Trimming pared 8 bases from V and 4 bases from J, leaving 15 bases between. The V gene's germline CDR1 is MNHNS and CDR2 SASEGT. The authors took blood RNA from unsorted whole blood and also extracted germline DNA. Chronic HBV infection was present, with no prior treatment. Before the surgical procedure, approximately 4 milliliters of peripheral blood were collected. Researchers generated TCR beta cDNA from approximately 520 ng of total RNA, relying on a constant-region primer. ARM-PCR was slightly modified, and three nested multiplex PCR rounds with it gave rise to the TCR beta libraries. The opening two PCR rounds, around 11 cycles each, paired TRBV1-TRBV30 forward primers with a C-beta reverse primer. TCRdb re-analysed the multiplex PCR reads in MiXCR, keeping a single row per CDR3 protein. The sample has 300,000 to 400,000 distinct CDR3 sequences, approximately 60% seen once.

The clonotype was recovered from a man between 40 and 49 years old with primary liver carcinoma and hepatitis B virus infection. Sequenced: peripheral blood. The chain employs TRBV6-1 and TRBJ2-1, with unresolved D. DNA for the CDR3: TGTGCCAGCTCCGTCGCTCCTGAGTACAATGAGCAGTTCTTC. Protein product: CASSVAPEYNEQFF.